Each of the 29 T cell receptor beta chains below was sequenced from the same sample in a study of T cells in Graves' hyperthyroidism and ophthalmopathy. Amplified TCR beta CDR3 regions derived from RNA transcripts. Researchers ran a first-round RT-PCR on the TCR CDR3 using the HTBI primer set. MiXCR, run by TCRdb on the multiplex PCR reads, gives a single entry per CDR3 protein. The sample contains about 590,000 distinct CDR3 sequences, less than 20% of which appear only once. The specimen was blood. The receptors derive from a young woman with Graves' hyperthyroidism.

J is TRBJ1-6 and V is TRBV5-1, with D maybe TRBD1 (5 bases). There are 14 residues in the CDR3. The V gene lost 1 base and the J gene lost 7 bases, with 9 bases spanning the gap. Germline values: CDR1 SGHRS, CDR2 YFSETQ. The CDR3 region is CASSLLGENSPLHF. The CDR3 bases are TGCGCCAGCAGCTTGTTGGGGGAGAATTCACCCCTCCACTTT. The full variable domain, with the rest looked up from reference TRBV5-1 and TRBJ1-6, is KAGVTQTPRYLIKTRGQQVTLSCSPISGHRSVSWYQQTPGQGLQFLFEYFSETQRNKGNFPGRFSGRQFSNSRSEMNVSTLELGDSALYLCASSLLGENSPLHFGNGTRLTVT.

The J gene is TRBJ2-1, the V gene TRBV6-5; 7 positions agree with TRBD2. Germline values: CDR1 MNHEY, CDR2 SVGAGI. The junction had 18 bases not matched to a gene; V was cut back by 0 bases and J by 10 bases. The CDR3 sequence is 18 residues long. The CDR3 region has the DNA TGTGCCAGCAGTTACTCCGGGATGGGCGGGGGAGGTGGGTACGAGCAGTTCTTC. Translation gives CASSYSGMGGGGGYEQFF.

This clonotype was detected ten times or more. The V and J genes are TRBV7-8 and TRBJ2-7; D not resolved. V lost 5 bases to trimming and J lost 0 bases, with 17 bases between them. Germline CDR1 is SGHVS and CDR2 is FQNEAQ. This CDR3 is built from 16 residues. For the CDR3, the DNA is TGTGCCAGCAGCCGCCGACTCCCGGCGGACTCCTACGAGCAGTACTTC. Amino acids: CASSRRLPADSYEQYF. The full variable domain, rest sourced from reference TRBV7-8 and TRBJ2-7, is GAGVSQSPRYKVAKRGQDVALRCDPISGHVSLFWYQQALGQGPEFLTYFQNEAQLDKSGLPSDRFFAERPEGSVSTLKIQRTQQEDSAVYLCASSRRLPADSYEQYFGPGTRLTVT.

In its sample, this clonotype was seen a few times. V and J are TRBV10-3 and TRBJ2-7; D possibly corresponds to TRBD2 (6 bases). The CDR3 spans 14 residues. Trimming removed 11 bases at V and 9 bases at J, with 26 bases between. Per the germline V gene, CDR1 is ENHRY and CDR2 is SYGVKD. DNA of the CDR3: TGTGCCTCCTCGTCCGGGGGATCCTACGAGGGGCAGTACTTC. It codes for CASSSGGSYEGQYF.

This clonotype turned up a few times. The CDR3 nucleotides are TGCGCCAGCAGCCAGACCGGGACTGCCTATGGCTACACCTTC. Translated: CASSQTGTAYGYTF. The chain joins TRBV4-1 to TRBJ1-2; D might be TRBD1 (5 bases). This CDR3 has 14 amino acids. Trimming took 3 bases from V and 4 from J, leaving 12 bases between them. The V gene's germline CDR1 is MGHRA and CDR2 YSYEKL.

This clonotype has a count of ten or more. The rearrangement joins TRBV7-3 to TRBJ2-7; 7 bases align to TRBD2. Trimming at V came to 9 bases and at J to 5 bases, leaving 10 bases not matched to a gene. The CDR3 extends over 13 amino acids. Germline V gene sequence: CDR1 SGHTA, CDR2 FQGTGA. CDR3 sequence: CARLGEGVNEQYF. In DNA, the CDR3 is TGTGCCAGGCTTGGGGAGGGCGTCAACGAGCAGTACTTC.

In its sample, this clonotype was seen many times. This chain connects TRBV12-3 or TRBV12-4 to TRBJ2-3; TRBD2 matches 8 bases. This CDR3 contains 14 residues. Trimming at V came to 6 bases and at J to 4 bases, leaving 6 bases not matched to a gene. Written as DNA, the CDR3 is TGTGCCAGCAGGAAAGCGGGAGAGGCAGATACGCAGTATTTT. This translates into CASRKAGEADTQYF.

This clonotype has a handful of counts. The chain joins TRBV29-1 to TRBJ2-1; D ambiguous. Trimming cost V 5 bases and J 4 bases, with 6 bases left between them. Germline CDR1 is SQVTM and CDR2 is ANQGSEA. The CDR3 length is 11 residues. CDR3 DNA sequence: TGCAGCGTTTTAACTTACAATGAGCAGTTCTTC. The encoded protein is CSVLTYNEQFF.

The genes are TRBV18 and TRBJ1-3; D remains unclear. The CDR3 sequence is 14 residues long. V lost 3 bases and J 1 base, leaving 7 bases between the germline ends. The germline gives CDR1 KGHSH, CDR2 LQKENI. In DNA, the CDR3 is TGTGCCAGCTCACCGGGATGGTCTGGAAACACCATATATTTT. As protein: CASSPGWSGNTIYF.

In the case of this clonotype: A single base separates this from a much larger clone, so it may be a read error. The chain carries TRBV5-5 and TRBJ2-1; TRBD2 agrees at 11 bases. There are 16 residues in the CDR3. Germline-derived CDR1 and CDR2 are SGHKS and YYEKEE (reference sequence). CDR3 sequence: CASSLGLAEAYNEQSF. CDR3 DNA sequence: TGCGCCAGCAGCTTGGGACTAGCGGAGGCCTACAATGAGCAGTCCTTC.

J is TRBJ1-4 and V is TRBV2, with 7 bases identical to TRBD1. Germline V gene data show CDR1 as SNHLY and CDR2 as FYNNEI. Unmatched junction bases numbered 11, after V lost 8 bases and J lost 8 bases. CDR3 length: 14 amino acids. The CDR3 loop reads CASQTDRVGEKLFF. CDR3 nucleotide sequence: TGTGCCAGCCAGACCGACAGGGTTGGAGAAAAACTGTTTTTT.

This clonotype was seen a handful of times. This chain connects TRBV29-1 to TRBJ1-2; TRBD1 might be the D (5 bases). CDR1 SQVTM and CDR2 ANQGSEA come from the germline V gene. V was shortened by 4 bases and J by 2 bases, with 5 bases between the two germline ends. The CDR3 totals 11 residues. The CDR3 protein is CSVAGNYGYTF. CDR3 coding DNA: TGCAGCGTTGCAGGGAACTATGGCTACACCTTC.

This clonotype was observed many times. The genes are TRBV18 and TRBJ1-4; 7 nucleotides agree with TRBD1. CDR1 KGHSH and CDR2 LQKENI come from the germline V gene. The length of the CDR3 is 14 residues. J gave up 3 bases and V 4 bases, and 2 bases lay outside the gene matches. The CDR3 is CASSRTGPNEKLFF. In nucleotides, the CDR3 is TGTGCCAGCTCACGGACAGGTCCTAATGAAAAACTGTTTTTT.

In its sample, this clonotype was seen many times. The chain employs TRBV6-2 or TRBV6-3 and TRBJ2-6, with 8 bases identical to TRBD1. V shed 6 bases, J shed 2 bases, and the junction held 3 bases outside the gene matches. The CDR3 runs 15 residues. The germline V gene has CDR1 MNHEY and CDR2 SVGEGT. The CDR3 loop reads CASSSGGAGANVLTF. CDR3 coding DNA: TGTGCCAGCAGCTCAGGGGGCGCTGGGGCCAACGTCCTGACTTTC.

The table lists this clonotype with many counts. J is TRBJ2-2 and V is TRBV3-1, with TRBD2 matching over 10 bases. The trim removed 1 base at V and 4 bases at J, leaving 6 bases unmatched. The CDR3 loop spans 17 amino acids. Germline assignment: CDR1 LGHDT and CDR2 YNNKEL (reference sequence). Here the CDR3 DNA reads TGTGCCAGCAGCCAAGTACCTAGCGGGAGAGGCACCGGGGAGCTGTTTTTT. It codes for CASSQVPSGRGTGELFF.

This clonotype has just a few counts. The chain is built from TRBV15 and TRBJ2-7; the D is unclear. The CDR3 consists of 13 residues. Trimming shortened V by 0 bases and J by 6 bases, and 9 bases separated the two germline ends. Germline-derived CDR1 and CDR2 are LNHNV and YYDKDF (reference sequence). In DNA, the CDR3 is TGTGCCACCAGCAGAGATGTTAAGGGCGAGCAGTACTTC. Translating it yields CATSRDVKGEQYF.

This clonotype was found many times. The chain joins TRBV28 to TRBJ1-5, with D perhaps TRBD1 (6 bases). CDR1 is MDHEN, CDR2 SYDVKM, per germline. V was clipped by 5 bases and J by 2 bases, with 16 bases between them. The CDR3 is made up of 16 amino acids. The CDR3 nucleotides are TGTGCCAGCAGTAGCATCGACAGGTATGGCAATCAGCCCCAGCATTTT. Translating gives CASSSIDRYGNQPQHF. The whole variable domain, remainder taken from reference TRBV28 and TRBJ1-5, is DVKVTQSSRYLVKRTGEKVFLECVQDMDHENMFWYRQDPGLGLRLIYFSYDVKMKEKGDIPEGYSVSREKKERFSLILESASTNQTSMYLCASSSIDRYGNQPQHFGDGTRLSIL.

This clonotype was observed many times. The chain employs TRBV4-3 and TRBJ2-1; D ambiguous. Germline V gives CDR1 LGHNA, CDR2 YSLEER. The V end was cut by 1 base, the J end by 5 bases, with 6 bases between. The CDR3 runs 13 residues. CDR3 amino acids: CASSQVRDNEQFF. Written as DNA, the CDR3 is TGCGCCAGCAGCCAAGTTAGGGACAATGAGCAGTTCTTC.

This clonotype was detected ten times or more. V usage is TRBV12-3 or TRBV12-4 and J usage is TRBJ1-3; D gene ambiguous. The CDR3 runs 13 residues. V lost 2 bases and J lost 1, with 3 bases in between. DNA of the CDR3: TGTGCCAGCAGTTTACAATCTGGAAACACCATATATTTT. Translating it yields CASSLQSGNTIYF.

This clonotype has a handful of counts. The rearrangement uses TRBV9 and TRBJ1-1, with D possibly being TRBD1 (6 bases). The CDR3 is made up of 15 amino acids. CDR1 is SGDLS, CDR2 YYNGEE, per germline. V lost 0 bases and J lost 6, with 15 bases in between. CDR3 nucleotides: TGTGCCAGCAGCGTAGTTCAGGGGTTGGGGGCTGAAGCTTTCTTT. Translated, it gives CASSVVQGLGAEAFF.

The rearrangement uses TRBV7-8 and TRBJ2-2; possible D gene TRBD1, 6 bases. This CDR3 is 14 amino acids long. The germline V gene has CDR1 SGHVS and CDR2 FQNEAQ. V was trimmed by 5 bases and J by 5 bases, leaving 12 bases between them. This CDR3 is CASSTRDITGELFF. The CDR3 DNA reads TGTGCCAGCAGCACCCGGGACATTACCGGGGAGCTGTTTTTT. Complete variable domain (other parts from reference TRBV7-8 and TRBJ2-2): GAGVSQSPRYKVAKRGQDVALRCDPISGHVSLFWYQQALGQGPEFLTYFQNEAQLDKSGLPSDRFFAERPEGSVSTLKIQRTQQEDSAVYLCASSTRDITGELFFGEGSRLTVL.

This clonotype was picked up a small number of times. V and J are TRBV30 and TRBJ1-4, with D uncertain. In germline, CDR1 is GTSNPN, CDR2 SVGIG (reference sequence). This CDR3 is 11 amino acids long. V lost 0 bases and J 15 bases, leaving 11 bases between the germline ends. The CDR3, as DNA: TGTGCCTGGAGTGTACAAAGAATAGTGTTTTTT. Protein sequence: CAWSVQRIVFF.

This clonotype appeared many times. The CDR3 nucleotides are TGTGCCAGCAGCCCCCGGGTAGCGGGCGACACAGATACGCAGTATTTT. It is translated as CASSPRVAGDTDTQYF. The rearrangement links TRBV7-2 to TRBJ2-3; 7 bases line up with TRBD2. There are 16 residues in the CDR3. V was pared by 5 bases and J by 2 bases, with 10 bases of the junction left unmatched. Per germline, CDR1 SGHTA and CDR2 FQGNSA.

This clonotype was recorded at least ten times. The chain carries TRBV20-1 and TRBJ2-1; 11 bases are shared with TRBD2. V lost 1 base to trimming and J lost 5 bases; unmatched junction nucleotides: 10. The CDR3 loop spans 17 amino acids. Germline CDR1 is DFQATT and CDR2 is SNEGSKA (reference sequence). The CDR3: CSARGLLAGGPHNEQFF. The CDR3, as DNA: TGCAGTGCTAGAGGTCTCTTAGCGGGAGGGCCACACAATGAGCAGTTCTTC.

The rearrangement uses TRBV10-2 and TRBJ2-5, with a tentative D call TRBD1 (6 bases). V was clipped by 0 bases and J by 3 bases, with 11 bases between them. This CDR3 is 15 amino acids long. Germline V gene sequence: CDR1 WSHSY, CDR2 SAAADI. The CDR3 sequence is CASSESWDNKETQYF. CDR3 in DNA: TGCGCCAGCAGTGAGTCATGGGACAATAAAGAGACCCAGTACTTC.

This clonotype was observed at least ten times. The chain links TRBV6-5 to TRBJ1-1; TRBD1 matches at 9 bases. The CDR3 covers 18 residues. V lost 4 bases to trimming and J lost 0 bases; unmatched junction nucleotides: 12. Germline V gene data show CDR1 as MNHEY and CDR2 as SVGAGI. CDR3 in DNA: TGTGCCAGCAGTTCCCCCCGGGGGGGGACAGGGTTGAACACTGAAGCTTTCTTT. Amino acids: CASSSPRGGTGLNTEAFF.

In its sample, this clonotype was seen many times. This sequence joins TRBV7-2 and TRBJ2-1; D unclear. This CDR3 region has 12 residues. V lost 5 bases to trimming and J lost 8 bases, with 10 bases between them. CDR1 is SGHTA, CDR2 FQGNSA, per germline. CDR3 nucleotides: TGTGCCAGCAGCCGAAAGGGCGATGAGCAGTTCTTC. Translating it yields CASSRKGDEQFF. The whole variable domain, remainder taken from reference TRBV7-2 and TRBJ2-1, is GAGVSQSPSNKVTEKGKDVELRCDPISGHTALYWYRQSLGQGLEFLIYFQGNSAPDKSGLPSDRFSAERTGGSVSTLTIQRTQQEDSAVYLCASSRKGDEQFFGPGTRLTVL.

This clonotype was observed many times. The CDR3 sequence: CAIISGSWNEQFF. The CDR3 bases are TGTGCCATCATAAGCGGGAGTTGGAATGAGCAGTTCTTC. This chain joins TRBV6-1 and TRBJ2-1; 8 bases match TRBD2. Germline assignment: CDR1 MNHNS and CDR2 SASEGT. The CDR3 length is 13 residues. V lost 10 bases and J lost 7; bases outside the gene matches: 9.

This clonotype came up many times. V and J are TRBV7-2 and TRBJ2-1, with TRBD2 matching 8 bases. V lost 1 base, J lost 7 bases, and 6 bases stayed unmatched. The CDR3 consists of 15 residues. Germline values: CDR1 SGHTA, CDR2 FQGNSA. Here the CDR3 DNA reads TGTGCCAGCAGCTTAGGTGGCGGGAGGACAAATGAGCAGTTCTTC. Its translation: CASSLGGGRTNEQFF.